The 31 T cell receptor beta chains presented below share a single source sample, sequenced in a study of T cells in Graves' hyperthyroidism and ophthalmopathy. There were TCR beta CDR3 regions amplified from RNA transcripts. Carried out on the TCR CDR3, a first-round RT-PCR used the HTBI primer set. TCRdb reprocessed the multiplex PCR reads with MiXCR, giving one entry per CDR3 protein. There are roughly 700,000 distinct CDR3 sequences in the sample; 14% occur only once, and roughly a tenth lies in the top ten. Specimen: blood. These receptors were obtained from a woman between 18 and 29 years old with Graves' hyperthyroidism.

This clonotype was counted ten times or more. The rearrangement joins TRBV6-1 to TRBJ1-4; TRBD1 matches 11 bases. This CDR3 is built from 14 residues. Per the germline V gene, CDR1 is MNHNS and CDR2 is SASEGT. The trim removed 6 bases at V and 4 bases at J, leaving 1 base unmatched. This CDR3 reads CASRDRGLNEKLFF. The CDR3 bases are TGTGCCAGCAGGGACAGGGGGCTTAATGAAAAACTGTTTTTT.

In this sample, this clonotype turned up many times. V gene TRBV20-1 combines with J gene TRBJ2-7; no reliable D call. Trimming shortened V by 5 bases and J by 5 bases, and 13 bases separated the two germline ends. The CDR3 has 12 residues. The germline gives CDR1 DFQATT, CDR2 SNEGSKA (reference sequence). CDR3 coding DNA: TGCAGTGCTCAGCTAGGAGCCCACGAGCAGTACTTC. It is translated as CSAQLGAHEQYF.

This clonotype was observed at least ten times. The DNA of the CDR3 is TGTGCCAGCAGTAATCAGGGGAATTCACCCCTCCACTTT. It translates to CASSNQGNSPLHF. The rearrangement joins TRBV2 to TRBJ1-6; D is perhaps TRBD1 (6 bases). In germline, CDR1 is SNHLY, CDR2 FYNNEI. With 5 bases removed from V and 7 bases from J, the gap between germline ends came to 9 bases. This CDR3 has 13 residues.

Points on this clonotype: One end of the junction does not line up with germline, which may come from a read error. CDR3 loop: CTTSDSTGEDQPQHF. The CDR3 DNA is TGTACCACCAGTGATTCCACGGGGGAGGATCAGCCCCAGCATTTT. This sequence joins TRBV24-1 and TRBJ1-5; the D gene is possibly TRBD1 (5 bases). Germline CDR1 is KGHDR and CDR2 is SFDVKD. CDR3 length: 15 amino acids.

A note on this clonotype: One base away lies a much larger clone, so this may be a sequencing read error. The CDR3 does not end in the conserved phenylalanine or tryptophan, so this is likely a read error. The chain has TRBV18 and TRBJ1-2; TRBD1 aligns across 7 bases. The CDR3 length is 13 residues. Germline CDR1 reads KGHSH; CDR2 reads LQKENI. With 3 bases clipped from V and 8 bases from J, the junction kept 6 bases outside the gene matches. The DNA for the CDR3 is TGTGCCAGCTCACCGACAGGGCCTGAGGGCTACACCCTC. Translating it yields CASSPTGPEGYTL.

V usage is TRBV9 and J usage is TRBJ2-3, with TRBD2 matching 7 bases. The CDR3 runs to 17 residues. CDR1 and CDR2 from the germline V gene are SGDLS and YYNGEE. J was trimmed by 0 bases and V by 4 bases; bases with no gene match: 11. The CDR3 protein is CASSPPASGPSTDTQYF. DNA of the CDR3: TGTGCCAGCAGCCCCCCCGCTAGCGGACCGAGCACAGATACGCAGTATTTT.

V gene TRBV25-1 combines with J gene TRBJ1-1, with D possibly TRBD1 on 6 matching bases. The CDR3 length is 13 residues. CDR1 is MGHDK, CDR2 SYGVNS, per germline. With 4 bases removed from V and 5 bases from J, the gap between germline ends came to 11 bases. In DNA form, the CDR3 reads TGTGCCAGCAGTGTAACAGGGTTAACTGAAGCTTTCTTT. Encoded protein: CASSVTGLTEAFF. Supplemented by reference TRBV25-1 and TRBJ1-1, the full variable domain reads EADIYQTPRYLVIGTGKKITLECSQTMGHDKMYWYQQDPGMELHLIHYSYGVNSTEKGDLSSESTVSRIRTEHFPLTLESARPSHTSQYLCASSVTGLTEAFFGQGTRLTVV.

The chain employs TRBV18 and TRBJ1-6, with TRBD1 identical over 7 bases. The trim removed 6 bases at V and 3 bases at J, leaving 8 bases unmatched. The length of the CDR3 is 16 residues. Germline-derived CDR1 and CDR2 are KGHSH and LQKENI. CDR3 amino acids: CASSATGRDYNSPLHF. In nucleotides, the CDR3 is TGTGCCAGCTCGGCGACAGGGCGAGACTATAATTCACCCCTCCACTTT.

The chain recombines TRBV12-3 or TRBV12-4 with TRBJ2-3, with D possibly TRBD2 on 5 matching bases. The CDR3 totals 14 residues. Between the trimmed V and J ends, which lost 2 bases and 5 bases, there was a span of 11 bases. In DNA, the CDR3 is TGTGCCAGCAGTTTAACTAGTGAAGTAGATACGCAGTATTTT. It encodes CASSLTSEVDTQYF.

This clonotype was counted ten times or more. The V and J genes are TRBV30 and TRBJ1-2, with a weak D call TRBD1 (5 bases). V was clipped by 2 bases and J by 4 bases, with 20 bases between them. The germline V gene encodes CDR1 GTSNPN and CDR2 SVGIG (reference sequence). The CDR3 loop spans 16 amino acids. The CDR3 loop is CAWSSIRGEGGYGYTF. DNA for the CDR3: TGTGCCTGGAGTTCAATTAGGGGTGAGGGCGGCTATGGCTACACCTTC.

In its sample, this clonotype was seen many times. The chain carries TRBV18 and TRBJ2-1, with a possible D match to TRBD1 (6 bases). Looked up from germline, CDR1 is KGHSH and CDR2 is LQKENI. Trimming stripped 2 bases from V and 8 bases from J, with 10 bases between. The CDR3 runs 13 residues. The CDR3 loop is CASSPDDRYEQFF. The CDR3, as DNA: TGTGCCAGCTCACCAGACGACAGGTATGAGCAGTTCTTC.

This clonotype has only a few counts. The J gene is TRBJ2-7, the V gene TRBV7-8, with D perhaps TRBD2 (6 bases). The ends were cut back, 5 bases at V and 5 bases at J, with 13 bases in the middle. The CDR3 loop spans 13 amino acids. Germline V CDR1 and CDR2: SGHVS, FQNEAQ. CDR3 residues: CASSTWGVHEQYF. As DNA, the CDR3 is TGTGCCAGCAGCACTTGGGGGGTCCACGAGCAGTACTTC.

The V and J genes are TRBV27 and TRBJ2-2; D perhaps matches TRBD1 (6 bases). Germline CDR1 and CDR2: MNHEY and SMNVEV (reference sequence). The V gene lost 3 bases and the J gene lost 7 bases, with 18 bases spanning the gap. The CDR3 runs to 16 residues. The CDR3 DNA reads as TGTGCCAGCAGTTTTCGGCAGGGGAAGGTTGGCGGGGAGCTGTTTTTT. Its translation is CASSFRQGKVGGELFF.

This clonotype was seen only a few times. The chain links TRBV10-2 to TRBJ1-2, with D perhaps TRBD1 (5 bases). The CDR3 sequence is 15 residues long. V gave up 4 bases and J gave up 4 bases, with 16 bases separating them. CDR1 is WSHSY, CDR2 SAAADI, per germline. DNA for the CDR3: TGCGCCAGCAGTGGTTCCTCGGGGGACGGCTATGGCTACACCTTC. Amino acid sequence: CASSGSSGDGYGYTF.

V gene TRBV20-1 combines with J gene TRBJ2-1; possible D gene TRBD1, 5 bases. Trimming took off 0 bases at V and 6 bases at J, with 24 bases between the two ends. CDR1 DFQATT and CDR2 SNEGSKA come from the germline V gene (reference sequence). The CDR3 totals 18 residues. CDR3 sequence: CSARDQWTLGSYGNEQFF. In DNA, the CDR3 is TGCAGTGCTAGAGATCAGTGGACACTGGGGTCGTATGGCAATGAGCAGTTCTTC.

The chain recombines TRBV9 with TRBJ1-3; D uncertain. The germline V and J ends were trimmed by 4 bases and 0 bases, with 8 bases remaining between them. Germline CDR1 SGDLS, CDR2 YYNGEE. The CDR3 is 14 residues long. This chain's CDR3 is CASSFRPSGNTIYF. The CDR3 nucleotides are TGTGCCAGCAGCTTCAGGCCCTCTGGAAACACCATATATTTT.

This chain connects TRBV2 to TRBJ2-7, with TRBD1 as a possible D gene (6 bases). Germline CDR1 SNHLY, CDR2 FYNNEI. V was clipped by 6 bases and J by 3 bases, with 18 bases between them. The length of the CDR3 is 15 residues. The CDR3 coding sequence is TGTGCCAGCAGGCTAGGACGGGGACACTTCTACGAGCAGTACTTC. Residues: CASRLGRGHFYEQYF.

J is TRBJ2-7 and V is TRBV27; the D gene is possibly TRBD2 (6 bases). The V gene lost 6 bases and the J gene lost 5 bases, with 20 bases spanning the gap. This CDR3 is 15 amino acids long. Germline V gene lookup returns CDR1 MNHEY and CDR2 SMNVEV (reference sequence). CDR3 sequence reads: CASSRGTLISHEQYF. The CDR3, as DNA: TGTGCCAGCAGCCGGGGGACCCTGATATCTCACGAGCAGTACTTC.

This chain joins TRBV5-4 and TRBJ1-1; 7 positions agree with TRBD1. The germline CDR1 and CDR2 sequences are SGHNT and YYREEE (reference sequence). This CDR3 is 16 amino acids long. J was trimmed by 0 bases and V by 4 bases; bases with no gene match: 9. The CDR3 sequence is CASSPRTGGLNTEAFF. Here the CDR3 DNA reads TGTGCCAGCAGCCCCCGGACAGGAGGGTTGAACACTGAAGCTTTCTTT. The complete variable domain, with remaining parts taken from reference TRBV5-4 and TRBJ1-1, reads ETGVTQSPTHLIKTRGQQVTLRCSSQSGHNTVSWYQQALGQGPQFIFQYYREEENGRGNFPPRFSGLQFPNYSSELNVNALELDDSALYLCASSPRTGGLNTEAFFGQGTRLTVV.

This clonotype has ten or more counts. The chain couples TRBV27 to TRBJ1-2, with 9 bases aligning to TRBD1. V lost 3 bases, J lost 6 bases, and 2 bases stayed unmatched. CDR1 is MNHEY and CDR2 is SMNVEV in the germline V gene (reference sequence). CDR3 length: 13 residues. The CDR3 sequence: CASSLWTGDGYTF. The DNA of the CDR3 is TGTGCCAGCAGTTTGTGGACAGGGGATGGCTACACCTTC.

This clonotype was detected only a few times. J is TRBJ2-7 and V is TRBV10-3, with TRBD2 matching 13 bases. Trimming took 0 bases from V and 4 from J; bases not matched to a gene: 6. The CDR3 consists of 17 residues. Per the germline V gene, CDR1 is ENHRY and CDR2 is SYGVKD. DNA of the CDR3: TGTGCCATCAGTGAGTCGTGGAGGACTAGCGGGAGTTACGAGCAGTACTTC. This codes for CAISESWRTSGSYEQYF.

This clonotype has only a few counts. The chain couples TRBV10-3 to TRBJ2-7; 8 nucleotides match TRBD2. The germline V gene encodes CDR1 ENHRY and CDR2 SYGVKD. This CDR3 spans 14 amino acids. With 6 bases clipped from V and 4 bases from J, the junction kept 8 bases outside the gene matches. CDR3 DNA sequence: TGTGCCATCAGCTCGGGACTAGGGGAATACGAGCAGTACTTC. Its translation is CAISSGLGEYEQYF.

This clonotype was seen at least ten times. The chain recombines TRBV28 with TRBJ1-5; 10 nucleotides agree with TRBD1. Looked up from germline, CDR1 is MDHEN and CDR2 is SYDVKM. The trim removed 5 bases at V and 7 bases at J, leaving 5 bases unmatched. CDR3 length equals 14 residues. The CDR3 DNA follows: TGTGCCAGCAGTACTGGGACAGGGGAACAGCCCCAGCATTTT. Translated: CASSTGTGEQPQHF.

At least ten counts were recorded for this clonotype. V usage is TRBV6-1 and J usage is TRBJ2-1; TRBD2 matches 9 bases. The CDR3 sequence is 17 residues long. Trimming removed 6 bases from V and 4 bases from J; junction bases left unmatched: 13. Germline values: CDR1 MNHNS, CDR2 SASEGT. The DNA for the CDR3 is TGTGCCAGCAGGTACAGGGTCCCGACTAGCGGATACAATGAGCAGTTCTTC. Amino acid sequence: CASRYRVPTSGYNEQFF.

The DNA for the CDR3 is TGTGCCAGCAGTTATCAGGGGGTAGGGTACAATGAGCAGTTCTTC. Amino acid sequence: CASSYQGVGYNEQFF. This chain joins TRBV7-2 and TRBJ2-1; 7 positions match TRBD1. With 6 bases clipped from V and 4 bases from J, the junction kept 9 bases outside the gene matches. This CDR3 contains 15 residues. Germline-derived CDR1 and CDR2 are SGHTA and FQGNSA.

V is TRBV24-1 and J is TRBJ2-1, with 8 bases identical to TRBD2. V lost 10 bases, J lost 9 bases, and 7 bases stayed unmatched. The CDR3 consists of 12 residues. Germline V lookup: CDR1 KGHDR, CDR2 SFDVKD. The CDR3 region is CATGAGVSEQFF. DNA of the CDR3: TGTGCCACGGGAGCGGGAGTCAGTGAGCAGTTCTTC.

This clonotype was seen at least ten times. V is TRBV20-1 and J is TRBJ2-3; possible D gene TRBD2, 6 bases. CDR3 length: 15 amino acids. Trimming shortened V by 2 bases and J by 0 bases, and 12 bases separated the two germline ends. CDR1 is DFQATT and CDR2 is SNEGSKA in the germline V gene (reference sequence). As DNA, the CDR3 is TGCAGTGCTAGAAAGGTCGGGGGTAGCACAGATACGCAGTATTTT. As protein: CSARKVGGSTDTQYF.

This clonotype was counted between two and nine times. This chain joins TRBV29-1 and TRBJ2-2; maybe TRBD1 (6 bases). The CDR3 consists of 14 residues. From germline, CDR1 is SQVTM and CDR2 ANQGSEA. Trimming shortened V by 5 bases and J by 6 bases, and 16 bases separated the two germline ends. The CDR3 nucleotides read TGCAGCGTTACACAATTACAGGGTTCCGGGGAGCTGTTTTTT. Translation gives CSVTQLQGSGELFF.

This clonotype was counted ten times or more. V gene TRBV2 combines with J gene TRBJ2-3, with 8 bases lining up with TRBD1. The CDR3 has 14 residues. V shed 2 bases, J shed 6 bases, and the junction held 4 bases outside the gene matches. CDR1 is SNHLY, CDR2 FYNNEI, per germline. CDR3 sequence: CASSEQGAGDTQYF. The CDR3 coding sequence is TGTGCCAGCAGTGAACAGGGGGCAGGGGATACGCAGTATTTT. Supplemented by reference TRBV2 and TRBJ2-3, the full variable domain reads EPEVTQTPSHQVTQMGQEVILRCVPISNHLYFYWYRQILGQKVEFLVSFYNNEISEKSEIFDDQFSVERPDGSNFTLKIRSTKLEDSAMYFCASSEQGAGDTQYFGPGTRLTVL.

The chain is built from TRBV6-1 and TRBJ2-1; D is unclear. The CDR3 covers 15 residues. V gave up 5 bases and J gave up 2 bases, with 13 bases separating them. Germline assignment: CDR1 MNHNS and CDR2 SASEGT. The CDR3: CASSYRPDTYNEQFF. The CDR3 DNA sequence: TGTGCCAGCAGTTACCGTCCCGATACCTACAATGAGCAGTTCTTC.

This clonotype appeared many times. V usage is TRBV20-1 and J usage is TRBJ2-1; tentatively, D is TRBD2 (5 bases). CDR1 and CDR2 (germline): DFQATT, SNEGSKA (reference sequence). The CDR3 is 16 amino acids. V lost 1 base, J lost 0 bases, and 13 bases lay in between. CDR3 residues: CSARAVAGTSYNEQFF. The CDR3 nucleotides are TGCAGTGCTAGAGCGGTGGCGGGTACCTCCTACAATGAGCAGTTCTTC.